What follows are 27 T cell receptor beta chains derived from one specimen sequenced in a study of cytomegalovirus exposure and HLA in healthy donors. In the PCR, 60 Vbeta and 13 Jbeta primers were used. The assay was immunoSEQ multiplex PCR, and TCRdb's table has in-frame clones only and misses some. The sample consists of 130,000 to 150,000 clones, roughly 85% of them appearing once. The sequenced sample consisted of PBMCs. Receptor source: a woman aged 25 to 45 in good health and CMV-seronegative.

The chain links TRBV7-2 to TRBJ2-1; 9 bases match TRBD1. Germline CDR1 SGHTA, CDR2 FQGNSA. The CDR3 loop spans 15 amino acids. Trimming cost V 5 bases and J 3 bases; bases outside gene matches: 5. The CDR3 reads CASSPGTGNYNEQFF. CDR3 bases: TGTGCCAGCAGCCCCGGGACAGGGAACTACAATGAGCAGTTCTTC.

The chain's CDR3 is CASSLEGQGGIAFF. CDR3 sequence (DNA): TGTGCCAGCAGTTTAGAGGGACAGGGGGGAATAGCTTTCTTT. The chain employs TRBV28 and TRBJ1-1, with 11 bases that match TRBD1. CDR1 and CDR2 from the germline V gene are MDHEN and SYDVKM. The junction had 6 bases not matched to a gene; V was cut back by 2 bases and J by 10 bases. This CDR3 has 14 amino acids.

V gene TRBV10-3 combines with J gene TRBJ2-7; the match to TRBD1 covers 8 bases. Per the germline V gene, CDR1 is ENHRY and CDR2 is SYGVKD. The CDR3 is made up of 14 amino acids. The V gene end was trimmed by 5 bases and the J gene end by 6 bases; junction bases not matched to a gene: 9. CDR3 DNA sequence: TGTGCCATCAGTAGTGGACAGGGAGGCCTCGAGCAGTACTTC. It is translated as CAISSGQGGLEQYF.

The V gene is TRBV5-1, the J gene TRBJ1-5; tentatively, D is TRBD1 (6 bases). In germline, CDR1 is SGHRS, CDR2 YFSETQ. V lost 4 bases, J lost 5 bases, and 10 bases lay in between. The CDR3 is 13 residues long. CDR3 in amino acids: CASSKGQDQPQHF. The CDR3 nucleotides are TGCGCCAGCAGCAAGGGACAAGATCAGCCCCAGCATTTT.

The chain joins TRBV18 to TRBJ1-1; 7 bases line up with TRBD1. This CDR3 contains 14 residues. The V and J ends lost 4 bases and 2 bases, in that order; junction bases with no gene match: 4. Germline assignment: CDR1 KGHSH and CDR2 LQKENI. The CDR3 loop reads CASSQGAINTEAFF. DNA of the CDR3: TGTGCCAGCTCACAGGGGGCGATAAACACTGAAGCTTTCTTT.

This clone has just a few counts. A read error may account for a junction end that differs from germline. This chain uses TRBV6-4 with TRBJ2-2; unclear D gene. Germline lookup yields CDR1 MRHNA and CDR2 SNTAGT. The CDR3 totals 15 residues. CDR3 loop: CASSDSHSDTGELFF. The CDR3 DNA is TGTGCCAGCAGCGACTCCCACTCGGACACCGGGGAGCTGTTTTTT.

This clone showed up just once. The J gene is TRBJ2-3, the V gene TRBV5-1, with 15 bases identical to TRBD2. Germline loops: CDR1 SGHRS, CDR2 YFSETQ. With 0 bases clipped from V and 5 bases from J, the junction kept 7 bases outside the gene matches. The CDR3 loop spans 18 amino acids. CDR3 sequence (DNA): TGCGCCAGCAGCTTGGCTCGGACTAGCGGGGGGGCAGAAGATACGCAGTATTTT. Translated: CASSLARTSGGAEDTQYF.

The chain has TRBV5-1 and TRBJ1-4; D perhaps matches TRBD1 (6 bases). V was cut by 1 base and J by 7 bases, with 14 bases left in between. Looked up from germline, CDR1 is SGHRS and CDR2 is YFSETQ. The CDR3 totals 15 residues. As DNA, the CDR3 is TGCGCCAGCAGCTTGAGGAAGGGGGTTGGTGAAAAACTGTTTTTT. Translation: CASSLRKGVGEKLFF.

The chain is built from TRBV19 and TRBJ1-1; D perhaps matches TRBD1 (6 bases). This CDR3 comprises 14 residues. The V end lost 5 bases, the J end lost 6 bases, and 16 bases lay between the germline ends. Germline loops: CDR1 LNHDA, CDR2 SQIVND (reference sequence). The CDR3 region has the DNA TGTGCCAGTAGTCCTACAGGGCTGTCATCTGAAGCTTTCTTT. Translating it yields CASSPTGLSSEAFF.

The rearrangement uses TRBV30 and TRBJ1-2, with 7 bases identical to TRBD1. This CDR3 spans 15 amino acids. Trimming took 3 bases from V and 8 from J; bases not matched to a gene: 15. The V gene's germline CDR1 is GTSNPN and CDR2 SVGIG (reference sequence). The CDR3 reads CAWRGDRQGLWGYTF. The CDR3 region has the DNA TGTGCCTGGAGGGGCGATCGACAGGGATTGTGGGGCTACACCTTC.

The CDR3 loop reads CASSPGTSGGTDTQYF. The CDR3 bases are TGTGCCAGCAGCCCCGGGACTAGCGGGGGCACAGATACGCAGTATTTT. The J gene is TRBJ2-3, the V gene TRBV11-1, with 13 bases fitting TRBD2. Unmatched junction bases numbered 3, after V lost 5 bases and J lost 1 base. The CDR3 totals 16 residues. Germline loops: CDR1 SGHAT, CDR2 FQDESV (reference sequence). Filled out from reference TRBV11-1 and TRBJ2-3, the complete variable domain reads EAEVAQSPRYKITEKSQAVAFWCDPISGHATLYWYRQILGQGPELLVQFQDESVVDDSQLPKDRFSAERLKGVDSTLKIQPAELGDSAMYLCASSPGTSGGTDTQYFGPGTRLTVL.

The V call is TRBV5-5, the J call TRBJ1-2; D gene unclear. CDR1 SGHKS and CDR2 YYEKEE come from the germline V gene (reference sequence). The CDR3 runs to 16 residues. Trimming pared 0 bases from V and 0 bases from J, leaving 12 bases between. The CDR3 loop reads CASSLDGGPTNYGYTF. The CDR3 DNA reads as TGTGCCAGCAGCTTGGACGGCGGGCCCACTAACTATGGCTACACCTTC.

V usage is TRBV7-8 and J usage is TRBJ2-2; weak D call: TRBD2 (5 bases). The CDR3 is made up of 16 amino acids. Germline CDR1 reads SGHVS; CDR2 reads FQNEAQ. The V end was cut by 7 bases, the J end by 4 bases, with 19 bases between. CDR3 protein: CASTKRETYATGELFF. For the CDR3, the DNA is TGTGCCAGCACCAAAAGGGAGACATACGCCACCGGGGAGCTGTTTTTT.

This clone was observed a few times. The chain links TRBV7-2 to TRBJ1-6, with 8 bases identical to TRBD1. V lost 5 bases, J lost 10 bases, and 13 bases stayed unmatched. This CDR3 is built from 16 residues. In germline, CDR1 is SGHTA, CDR2 FQGNSA. The CDR3 is CASSLVGTGGGSPLHF. In DNA form, the CDR3 reads TGTGCCAGCAGCCTAGTGGGCACAGGGGGTGGCTCACCCCTCCACTTT.

This sequence joins TRBV13 and TRBJ2-2, with D possibly being TRBD1 (6 bases). V lost 6 bases and J lost 5, with 7 bases in between. The CDR3 is 12 amino acids. CDR1 is PRHDT and CDR2 is FYEKMQ in the germline V gene (reference sequence). Here the CDR3 reads CASRQGTGELFF. The CDR3 nucleotides are TGTGCCAGCAGACAGGGAACCGGGGAGCTGTTTTTT.

The chain joins TRBV7-8 to TRBJ2-5, with unresolved D. V lost 3 bases and J 4 bases, leaving 3 bases between the germline ends. Germline V gene data show CDR1 as SGHVS and CDR2 as FQNEAQ. The CDR3 runs 11 residues. Here the CDR3 reads CASSFGETQYF. The CDR3 bases are TGTGCCAGCAGCTTCGGAGAGACCCAGTACTTC.

The chain has TRBV11-2 and TRBJ2-3; D gene unclear. The CDR3 is 17 amino acids. Germline CDR1 SGHAT, CDR2 FQNNGV. V dropped 5 bases and J dropped 0 bases, with 18 bases sitting between them. In DNA, the CDR3 is TGTGCCAGCAGCCCGATCGCGATAGTTACTAGCACAGATACGCAGTATTTT. This sequence encodes CASSPIAIVTSTDTQYF.

This clone turned up a few times. This chain joins TRBV6-1 and TRBJ1-1; 8 positions agree with TRBD1. After removal of 4 bases from V and 2 bases from J, the junction contained 6 bases not matched to a gene. In germline, CDR1 is MNHNS, CDR2 SASEGT. There are 15 residues in the CDR3. The CDR3 nucleotides read TGTGCCAGCAGTGCGGGACAGGCTATCAACACTGAAGCTTTCTTT. Its protein product is CASSAGQAINTEAFF.

The V and J genes are TRBV15 and TRBJ2-3; 10 nucleotides match TRBD2. Germline trimming cut 0 bases from V and 4 bases from J; bases unmatched to any gene: 7. Germline V lookup: CDR1 LNHNV, CDR2 YYDKDF (reference sequence). The CDR3 runs 17 residues. The CDR3 DNA is TGTGCCACCAGCAGAGATCTGGCCCTAGCGGGGGCAGATACGCAGTATTTT. Its protein is CATSRDLALAGADTQYF.

The chain uses TRBV27 and TRBJ2-6; the D gene is possibly TRBD2 (6 bases). In germline, CDR1 is MNHEY, CDR2 SMNVEV (reference sequence). Between the trimmed V and J ends, which lost 7 bases and 13 bases, there was a span of 23 bases. There are 15 residues in the CDR3. DNA of the CDR3: TGTGCCAGCACCTCGAATACCGGGACTGCCCGTGTCCTGACTTTC. This translates into CASTSNTGTARVLTF.

V gene TRBV11-2 combines with J gene TRBJ1-2, with D maybe TRBD1 (5 bases). Germline CDR1 SGHAT, CDR2 FQNNGV. V was cut by 5 bases and J by 8 bases, with 15 bases left in between. CDR3 size: 13 residues. For the CDR3, the DNA is TGTGCCAGCAGCCTCGCCAGGGATGGGGGCTACACCTTC. Translating it yields CASSLARDGGYTF.

The gene calls are TRBV5-6 and TRBJ1-1, with a tentative D call TRBD1 (5 bases). The CDR3 extends over 17 amino acids. Trimming left V 2 bases short and J 0 bases short, with 17 bases between. The V gene's germline CDR1 is SGHDT and CDR2 YYEEEE. CDR3 protein: CASSFGTGPKMNTEAFF. The CDR3 nucleotides read TGTGCCAGCAGCTTTGGTACAGGCCCTAAGATGAACACTGAAGCTTTCTTT.

The chain joins TRBV7-6 to TRBJ2-2; D is possibly TRBD2 (5 bases). Trimming removed 1 base at V and 3 bases at J, with 9 bases between. Germline V gene data show CDR1 as SGHVS and CDR2 as FNYEAQ. The CDR3 totals 15 residues. CDR3 residues: CASSLGGSDTGELFF. CDR3 in DNA: TGTGCCAGCAGCTTAGGAGGGTCGGACACCGGGGAGCTGTTTTTT.

CDR3 loop: CASSPQGGNNYGYTF. DNA of the CDR3: TGTGCCAGCAGCCCCCAGGGCGGAAATAACTATGGCTACACCTTC. V and J are TRBV4-2 and TRBJ1-2; tentatively, D is TRBD1 (5 bases). Germline CDR1 and CDR2: LGHNA and YNFKEQ. The V gene lost 4 bases and the J gene lost 1 base, with 13 bases spanning the gap. CDR3 length: 15 amino acids.

V is TRBV5-1 and J is TRBJ2-6; 7 nucleotides line up with TRBD2. Losses at the gene ends were 4 bases for V and 3 bases for J; bases not matched to a gene: 1. Germline CDR1 reads SGHRS; CDR2 reads YFSETQ. The length of the CDR3 is 14 residues. The CDR3 is CASSPGGGANVLTF. The CDR3, as DNA: TGCGCCAGCAGCCCGGGGGGTGGGGCCAACGTCCTGACTTTC.

The chain carries TRBV7-2 and TRBJ1-2; 9 positions agree with TRBD1. J was trimmed by 4 bases and V by 4 bases; bases with no gene match: 7. CDR3 length: 15 amino acids. Germline lookup yields CDR1 SGHTA and CDR2 FQGNSA. CDR3 sequence: CASSSGTGSIYGYTF. CDR3 DNA: TGTGCCAGCAGCTCCGGGACAGGGTCTATCTATGGCTACACCTTC.

V gene TRBV5-1 combines with J gene TRBJ2-4; 11 nucleotides align to TRBD1. CDR1 SGHRS and CDR2 YFSETQ come from the germline V gene. Germline trimming cut 3 bases from V and 3 bases from J; bases unmatched to any gene: 5. The CDR3 is 16 amino acids. The CDR3 nucleotides are TGCGCCAGCAGCTCCGGACAGGGGGCGAGCAAAAACATTCAGTACTTC. It codes for CASSSGQGASKNIQYF.